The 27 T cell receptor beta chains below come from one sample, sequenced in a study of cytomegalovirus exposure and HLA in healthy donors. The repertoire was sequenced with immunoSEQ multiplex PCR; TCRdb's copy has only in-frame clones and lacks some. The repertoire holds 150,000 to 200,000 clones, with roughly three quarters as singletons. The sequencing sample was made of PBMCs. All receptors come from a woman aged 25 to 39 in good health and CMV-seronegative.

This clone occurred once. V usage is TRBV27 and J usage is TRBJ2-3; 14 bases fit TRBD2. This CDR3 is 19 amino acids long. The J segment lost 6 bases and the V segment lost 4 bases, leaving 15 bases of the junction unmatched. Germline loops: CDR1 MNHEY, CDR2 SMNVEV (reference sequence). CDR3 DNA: TGTGCCAGCAGTTCAAGACTAGCGGGGGGGCAAGGCGGCGCGGATACGCAGTATTTT. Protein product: CASSSRLAGGQGGADTQYF.

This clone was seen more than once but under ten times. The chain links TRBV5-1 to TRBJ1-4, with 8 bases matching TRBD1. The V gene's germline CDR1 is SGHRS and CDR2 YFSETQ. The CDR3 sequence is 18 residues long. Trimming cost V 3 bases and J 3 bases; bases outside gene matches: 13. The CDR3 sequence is CASSWAGTGGGANEKLFF. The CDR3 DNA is TGCGCCAGCAGCTGGGCCGGGACAGGTGGCGGGGCTAATGAAAAACTGTTTTTT. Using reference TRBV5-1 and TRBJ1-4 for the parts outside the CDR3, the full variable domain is KAGVTQTPRYLIKTRGQQVTLSCSPISGHRSVSWYQQTPGQGLQFLFEYFSETQRNKGNFPGRFSGRQFSNSRSEMNVSTLELGDSALYLCASSWAGTGGGANEKLFFGSGTQLSVL.

CDR3 DNA: TGTGCCAGCAGCAGACAGGGGGGGAGCAATCAGCCCCAGCATTTT. Its translation: CASSRQGGSNQPQHF. V gene TRBV9 combines with J gene TRBJ1-5, with 9 bases identical to TRBD1. The CDR3 has 15 residues. CDR1 is SGDLS, CDR2 YYNGEE, per germline. V lost 4 bases to trimming and J lost 1 base; unmatched junction nucleotides: 3.

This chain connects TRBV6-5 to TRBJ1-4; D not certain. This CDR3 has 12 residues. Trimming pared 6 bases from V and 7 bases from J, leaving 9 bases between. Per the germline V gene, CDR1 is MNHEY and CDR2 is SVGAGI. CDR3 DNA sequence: TGTGCCAGCAGAGGACTAACTGAAAAACTGTTTTTT. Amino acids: CASRGLTEKLFF.

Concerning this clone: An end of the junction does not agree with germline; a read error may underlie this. In nucleotides, the CDR3 is TGTGCCAGCAGTTACGCAGGGACAGGCGGTTACCACGAGCAGTACTTC. Translation gives CASSYAGTGGYHEQYF. The chain joins TRBV10-3 to TRBJ2-7; 8 nucleotides line up with TRBD1. CDR1 is ENHRY and CDR2 is SYGVKD in the germline V gene. This CDR3 region has 16 residues.

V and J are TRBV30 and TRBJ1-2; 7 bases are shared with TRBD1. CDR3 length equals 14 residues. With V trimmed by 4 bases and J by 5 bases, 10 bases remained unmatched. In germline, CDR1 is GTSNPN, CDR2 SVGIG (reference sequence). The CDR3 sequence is CAWTPKDRPYGYTF. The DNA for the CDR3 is TGTGCCTGGACCCCCAAGGACAGGCCTTATGGCTACACCTTC.

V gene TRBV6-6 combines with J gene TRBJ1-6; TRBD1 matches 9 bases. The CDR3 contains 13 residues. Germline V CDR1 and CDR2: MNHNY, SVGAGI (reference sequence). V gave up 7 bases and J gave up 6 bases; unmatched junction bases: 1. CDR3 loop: CASMTGGNSPLHF. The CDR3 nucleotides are TGTGCCAGCATGACAGGGGGTAATTCACCCCTCCACTTT.

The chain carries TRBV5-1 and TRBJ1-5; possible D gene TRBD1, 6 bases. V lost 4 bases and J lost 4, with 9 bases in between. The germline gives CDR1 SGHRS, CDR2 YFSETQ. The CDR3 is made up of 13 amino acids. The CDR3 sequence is CASSPQGNQPQHF. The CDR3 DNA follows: TGCGCCAGCAGCCCTCAGGGGAATCAGCCCCAGCATTTT.

CDR3 DNA: TGTGCTAGTGGTGGCGGGACAGGATACAATGAGCAGTTCTTC. Translating it yields CASGGGTGYNEQFF. The gene calls are TRBV12-5 and TRBJ2-1, with 8 nucleotides matching TRBD1. Germline CDR1 and CDR2: LGHNT and FRNRAP. With V trimmed by 5 bases and J by 4 bases, 4 bases remained unmatched. The length of the CDR3 is 14 residues.

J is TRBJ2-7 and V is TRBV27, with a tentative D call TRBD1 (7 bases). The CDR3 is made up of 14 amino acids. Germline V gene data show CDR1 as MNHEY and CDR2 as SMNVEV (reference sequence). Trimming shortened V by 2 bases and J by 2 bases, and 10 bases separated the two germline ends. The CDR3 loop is CASSLAGQPYEQYF. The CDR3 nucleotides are TGTGCCAGCAGTTTAGCGGGACAGCCCTACGAGCAGTACTTC.

CDR3 sequence reads: CASSYSRGQWSFF. DNA for the CDR3: TGTGCCAGCAGTTACTCTCGGGGACAGTGGTCTTTCTTT. The V gene is TRBV6-5, the J gene TRBJ1-1; 7 nucleotides align to TRBD1. Germline assignment: CDR1 MNHEY and CDR2 SVGAGI. The V and J ends lost 0 bases and 12 bases, in that order; junction bases with no gene match: 7. The CDR3 covers 13 residues.

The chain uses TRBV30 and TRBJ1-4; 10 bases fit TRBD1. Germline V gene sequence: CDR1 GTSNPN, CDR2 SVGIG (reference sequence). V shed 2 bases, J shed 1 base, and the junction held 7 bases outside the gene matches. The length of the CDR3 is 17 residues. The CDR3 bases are TGTGCCTGGAGTACGGGGACAGGGGCCCTAACTAATGAAAAACTGTTTTTT. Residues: CAWSTGTGALTNEKLFF.

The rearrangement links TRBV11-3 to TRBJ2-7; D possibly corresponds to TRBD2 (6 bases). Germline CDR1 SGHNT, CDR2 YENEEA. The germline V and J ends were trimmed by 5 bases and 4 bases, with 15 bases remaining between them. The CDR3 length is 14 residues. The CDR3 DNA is TGTGCCAGCAGCCTCGGGGGAACGCGGTACGAGCAGTACTTC. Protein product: CASSLGGTRYEQYF. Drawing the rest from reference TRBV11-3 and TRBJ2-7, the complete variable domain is EAGVVQSPRYKIIEKKQPVAFWCNPISGHNTLYWYLQNLGQGPELLIRYENEEAVDDSQLPKDRFSAERLKGVDSTLKIQPAELGDSAVYLCASSLGGTRYEQYFGPGTRLTVT.

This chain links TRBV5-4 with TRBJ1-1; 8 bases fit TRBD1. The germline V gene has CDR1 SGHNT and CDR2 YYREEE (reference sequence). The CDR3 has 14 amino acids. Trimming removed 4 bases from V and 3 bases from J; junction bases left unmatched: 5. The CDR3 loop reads CASSTTGDYTEAFF. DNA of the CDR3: TGTGCCAGCAGCACGACAGGGGATTACACTGAAGCTTTCTTT.

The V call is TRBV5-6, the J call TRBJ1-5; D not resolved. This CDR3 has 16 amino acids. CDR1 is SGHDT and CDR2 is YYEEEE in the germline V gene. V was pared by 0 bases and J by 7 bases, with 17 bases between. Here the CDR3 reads CASSLAGGLVGQPQHF. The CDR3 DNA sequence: TGTGCCAGCAGCTTGGCCGGAGGTCTAGTCGGACAGCCCCAGCATTTT.

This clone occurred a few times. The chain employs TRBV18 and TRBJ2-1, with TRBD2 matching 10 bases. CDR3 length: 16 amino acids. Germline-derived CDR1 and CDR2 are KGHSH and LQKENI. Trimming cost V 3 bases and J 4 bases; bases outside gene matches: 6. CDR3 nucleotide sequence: TGTGCCAGCTCACCTACACTAGCGGGAACATACAATGAGCAGTTCTTC. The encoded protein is CASSPTLAGTYNEQFF.

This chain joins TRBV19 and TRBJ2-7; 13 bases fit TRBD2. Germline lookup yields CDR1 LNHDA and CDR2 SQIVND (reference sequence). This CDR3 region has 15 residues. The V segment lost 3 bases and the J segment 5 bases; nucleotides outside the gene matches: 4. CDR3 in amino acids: CASSIRTSGSHEQYF. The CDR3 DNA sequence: TGTGCCAGTAGTATTCGGACTAGCGGGAGCCACGAGCAGTACTTC.

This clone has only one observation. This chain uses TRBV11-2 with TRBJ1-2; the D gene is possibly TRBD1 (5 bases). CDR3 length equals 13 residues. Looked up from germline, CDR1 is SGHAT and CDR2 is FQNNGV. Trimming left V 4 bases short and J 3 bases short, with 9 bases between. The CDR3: CASSSDSYYGYTF. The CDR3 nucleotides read TGTGCCAGCAGCTCTGACAGTTACTATGGCTACACCTTC.

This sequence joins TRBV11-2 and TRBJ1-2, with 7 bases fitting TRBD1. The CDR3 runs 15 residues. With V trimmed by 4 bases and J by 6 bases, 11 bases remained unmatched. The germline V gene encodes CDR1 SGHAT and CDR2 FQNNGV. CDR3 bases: TGTGCCAGCAGCTCATTGACAGGGAAGAGGCATGGCTACACCTTC. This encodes CASSSLTGKRHGYTF.

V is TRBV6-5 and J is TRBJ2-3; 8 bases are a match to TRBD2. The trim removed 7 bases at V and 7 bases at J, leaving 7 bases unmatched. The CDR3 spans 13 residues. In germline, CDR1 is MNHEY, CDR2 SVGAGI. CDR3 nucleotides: TGTGCCAGCACCACCCCGGGGGGGAATACGCAGTATTTT. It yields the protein CASTTPGGNTQYF.

This CDR3 is CASSSGQGQNNEQFF. The DNA of the CDR3 is TGTGCCAGCAGCTCGGGACAGGGACAAAACAATGAGCAGTTCTTC. The chain is built from TRBV7-9 and TRBJ2-1; 9 positions agree with TRBD1. The CDR3 covers 15 residues. CDR1 is SEHNR, CDR2 FQNEAQ, per germline (reference sequence). Unmatched junction bases numbered 6, after V lost 4 bases and J lost 5 bases.

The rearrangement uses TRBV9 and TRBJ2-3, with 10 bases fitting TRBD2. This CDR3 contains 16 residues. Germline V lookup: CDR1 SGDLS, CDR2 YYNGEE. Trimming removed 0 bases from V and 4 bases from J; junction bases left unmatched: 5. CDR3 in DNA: TGTGCCAGCAGCGTAGGGCCTAGCGGGAGTGCAGATACGCAGTATTTT. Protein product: CASSVGPSGSADTQYF.

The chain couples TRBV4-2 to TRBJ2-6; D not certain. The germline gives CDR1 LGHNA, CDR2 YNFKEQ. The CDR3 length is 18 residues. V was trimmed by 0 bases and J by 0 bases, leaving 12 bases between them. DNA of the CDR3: TGTGCCAGCAGCCAAGATCCTCTTTTCAGCTCTGGGGCCAACGTCCTGACTTTC. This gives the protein CASSQDPLFSSGANVLTF.

As DNA, the CDR3 is TGTGCCAGCACTAACGGGAACTACGAGCAGTACTTC. Translation gives CASTNGNYEQYF. The V and J genes are TRBV18 and TRBJ2-7, with a possible D match to TRBD2 (5 bases). CDR3 length: 12 residues. With 8 bases removed from V and 3 bases from J, the gap between germline ends came to 11 bases. Germline values: CDR1 KGHSH, CDR2 LQKENI.

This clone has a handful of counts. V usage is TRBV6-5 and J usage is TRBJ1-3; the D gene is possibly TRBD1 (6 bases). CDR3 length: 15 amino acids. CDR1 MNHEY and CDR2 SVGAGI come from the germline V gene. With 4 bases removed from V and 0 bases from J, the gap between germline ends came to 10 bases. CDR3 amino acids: CASSSDRHSGNTIYF. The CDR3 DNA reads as TGTGCCAGCAGTTCAGACAGGCACTCTGGAAACACCATATATTTT.

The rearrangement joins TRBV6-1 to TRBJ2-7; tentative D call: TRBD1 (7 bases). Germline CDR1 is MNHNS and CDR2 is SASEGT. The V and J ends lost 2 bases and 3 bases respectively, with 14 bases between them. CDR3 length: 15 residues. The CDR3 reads CASSEPGGSIYEQYF. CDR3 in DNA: TGTGCCAGCAGTGAACCAGGGGGGAGTATCTACGAGCAGTACTTC.

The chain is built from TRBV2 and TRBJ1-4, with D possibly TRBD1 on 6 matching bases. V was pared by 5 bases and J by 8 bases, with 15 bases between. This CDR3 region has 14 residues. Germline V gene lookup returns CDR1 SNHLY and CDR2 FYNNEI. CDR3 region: CASSQQGSDEKLFF. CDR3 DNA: TGTGCCAGCAGTCAACAGGGCAGTGACGAAAAACTGTTTTTT.